This T cell receptor (beta chain) came from a study of identifying expanded T cells in peripheral blood. Clones were sequenced by immunoSEQ multiplex PCR, and TCRdb holds only the in-frame ones, with some missing. The sample has approximately 120,000 clones, around 90% seen once. During the collection period, no donor immune events like infections were recorded. The CDR3 has 15 residues. V gave up 5 bases and J gave up 2 bases; unmatched junction bases: 6. Germline lookup yields CDR1 MNHEY and CDR2 SVGAGI. General study points: Over approximately two and four weeks, about 15 and 19 clones changed, versus roughly 1.1 between replicates. Approximately two-week clone count variance significantly increased as total template count grew.

In regard to this clone: Its target is not known.

The chain combines TRBV6-5 with TRBJ1-5; TRBD1 matches at 7 bases. This TCR came from a person aged 18-70 years in good health. Material: blood. Here the CDR3 DNA reads TGTGCCAGCAGTCATGGGACAGAAGGCAATCAGCCCCAGCATTTT. Its protein is CASSHGTEGNQPQHF.